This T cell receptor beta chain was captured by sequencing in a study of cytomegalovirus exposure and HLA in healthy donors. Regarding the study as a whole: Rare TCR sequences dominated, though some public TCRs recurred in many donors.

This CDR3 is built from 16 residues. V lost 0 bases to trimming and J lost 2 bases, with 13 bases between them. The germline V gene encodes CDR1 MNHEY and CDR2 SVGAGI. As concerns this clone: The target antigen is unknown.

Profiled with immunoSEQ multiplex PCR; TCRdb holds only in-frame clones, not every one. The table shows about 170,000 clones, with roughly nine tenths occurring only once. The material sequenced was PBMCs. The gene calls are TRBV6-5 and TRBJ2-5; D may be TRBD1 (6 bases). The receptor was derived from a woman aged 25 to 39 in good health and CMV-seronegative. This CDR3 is CASSYSGWTAQETQYF. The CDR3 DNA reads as TGTGCCAGCAGTTACTCAGGTTGGACAGCTCAAGAGACCCAGTACTTC.